Sequencing of this TCR beta chain was carried out in a study of T-cell memory formation after mild COVID-19 (dated by TCRdb to the early 2020s). Describing the broader study: TCR sequence clusters from the two donors were found to be largely donor specific. T-cell clones expanding and contracting after mild COVID-19 in two donors were tracked by longitudinal TCRalpha and TCRbeta repertoire sequencing. The cohort was made up of two young adult volunteers, one female and one male, who were previously healthy. Overall study results and their limits: Only a couple of mild cases were covered in the study, and larger cohorts including severe cases with pre-infection samples were considered necessary. The second-wave clones that peaked on day 37 were not confirmed to be SARS-CoV-2 specific. Contracting CD4+ clones were located mainly in the CM and EM memory subsets, whereas CD8+ clones were found to be enriched in EMRA. Clones contracting from day 15 to 85 had balanced CD4/CD8 phenotypes, while a second wave expanding from day 15 to 37 was biased towards CD4+. Some responding clones were found in pre-infection memory, which suggests that pre-existing cross-reactive memory T cells took part in the SARS-CoV-2 response.

This clonotype showed up just a few times. The clone's antigen remains unknown. No base quality information exists; no much larger clone differs at one position. Sequencing was performed on an Illumina NovaSeq 6000. Using 5'RACE with constant-segment primers, TCRalpha and TCRbeta cDNA libraries were constructed, with sample barcodes and unique molecular identifiers added in the process. RNA was extracted from every sample with Trizol reagent. Libraries were amplified in two PCR steps, with a second sample barcode and Illumina TruSeq adapters added in the second step. The libraries were sequenced on an Illumina NovaSeq using 2 x 150 bp paired-end reads. As for how the authors treated the data: Reads were demultiplexed and collapsed into UMI-guided consensus sequences with migec v1.2.7. Using mixcr v2.1.11, the UMI consensuses were aligned to TRA and TRB V and J templates and assembled into clonotypes. Expanded or contracted clonotypes were those called significant by both edgeR and NoisET, with noise models trained on biological replicates. edgeR calls used a false discovery rate-adjusted p below 0.01 and a log2 fold-change threshold of 1. As an exploratory analysis of dynamics, max-normalized trajectories of the 1000 most abundant clonotypes were examined by PCA with hierarchical clustering. Separately sequenced CD4+ and CD8+ repertoires were used to assign the CD4 or CD8 phenotype of responding clones. In TCRdb, the public reads were trimmed at Q25 with fastp and aligned with MiXCR, with productive beta chains retained. Each entry is one CDR3 protein sequence, shown with its most common DNA and genes. The V and J calls and clone size come from TCRdb's table, not from the authors' own analysis. This sample lists approximately 150,000 distinct CDR3 sequences; 13% to 15% were detected once. Roughly 13% of the sample belongs to the ten largest clones.

PBMCs were isolated by Ficoll-Paque density gradient centrifugation. Sequences MNHNY (CDR1) and SVGAGI (CDR2) are obtained from the germline V gene (reference sequence). V trim: 4 bases; J trim: 0 bases; unmatched bases: 2. Reading from cysteine to phenylalanine, the CDR3 counts 15 amino acids. CDR3 DNA is the only sequence kept; it has 45 bases, read in frame from the first base. This receptor was identified in an adult woman who had mild COVID-19 (a few samples of this study predate the infection). The sample titles of this study are shuffled in the database, so cell type and time point are left out; the donor was told from shared clones. The chain is assembled from TRBV6-6 and TRBJ2-2, and 7 junction bases match TRBD1. The sample consisted of PBMCs or a T cell subset sorted from them (not recorded which). DNA sequence: TGTGCCAGCAGTTTGGGACAGTCGAACACCGGGGAGCTGTTTTTT. Its product reads: CASSLGQSNTGELFF.